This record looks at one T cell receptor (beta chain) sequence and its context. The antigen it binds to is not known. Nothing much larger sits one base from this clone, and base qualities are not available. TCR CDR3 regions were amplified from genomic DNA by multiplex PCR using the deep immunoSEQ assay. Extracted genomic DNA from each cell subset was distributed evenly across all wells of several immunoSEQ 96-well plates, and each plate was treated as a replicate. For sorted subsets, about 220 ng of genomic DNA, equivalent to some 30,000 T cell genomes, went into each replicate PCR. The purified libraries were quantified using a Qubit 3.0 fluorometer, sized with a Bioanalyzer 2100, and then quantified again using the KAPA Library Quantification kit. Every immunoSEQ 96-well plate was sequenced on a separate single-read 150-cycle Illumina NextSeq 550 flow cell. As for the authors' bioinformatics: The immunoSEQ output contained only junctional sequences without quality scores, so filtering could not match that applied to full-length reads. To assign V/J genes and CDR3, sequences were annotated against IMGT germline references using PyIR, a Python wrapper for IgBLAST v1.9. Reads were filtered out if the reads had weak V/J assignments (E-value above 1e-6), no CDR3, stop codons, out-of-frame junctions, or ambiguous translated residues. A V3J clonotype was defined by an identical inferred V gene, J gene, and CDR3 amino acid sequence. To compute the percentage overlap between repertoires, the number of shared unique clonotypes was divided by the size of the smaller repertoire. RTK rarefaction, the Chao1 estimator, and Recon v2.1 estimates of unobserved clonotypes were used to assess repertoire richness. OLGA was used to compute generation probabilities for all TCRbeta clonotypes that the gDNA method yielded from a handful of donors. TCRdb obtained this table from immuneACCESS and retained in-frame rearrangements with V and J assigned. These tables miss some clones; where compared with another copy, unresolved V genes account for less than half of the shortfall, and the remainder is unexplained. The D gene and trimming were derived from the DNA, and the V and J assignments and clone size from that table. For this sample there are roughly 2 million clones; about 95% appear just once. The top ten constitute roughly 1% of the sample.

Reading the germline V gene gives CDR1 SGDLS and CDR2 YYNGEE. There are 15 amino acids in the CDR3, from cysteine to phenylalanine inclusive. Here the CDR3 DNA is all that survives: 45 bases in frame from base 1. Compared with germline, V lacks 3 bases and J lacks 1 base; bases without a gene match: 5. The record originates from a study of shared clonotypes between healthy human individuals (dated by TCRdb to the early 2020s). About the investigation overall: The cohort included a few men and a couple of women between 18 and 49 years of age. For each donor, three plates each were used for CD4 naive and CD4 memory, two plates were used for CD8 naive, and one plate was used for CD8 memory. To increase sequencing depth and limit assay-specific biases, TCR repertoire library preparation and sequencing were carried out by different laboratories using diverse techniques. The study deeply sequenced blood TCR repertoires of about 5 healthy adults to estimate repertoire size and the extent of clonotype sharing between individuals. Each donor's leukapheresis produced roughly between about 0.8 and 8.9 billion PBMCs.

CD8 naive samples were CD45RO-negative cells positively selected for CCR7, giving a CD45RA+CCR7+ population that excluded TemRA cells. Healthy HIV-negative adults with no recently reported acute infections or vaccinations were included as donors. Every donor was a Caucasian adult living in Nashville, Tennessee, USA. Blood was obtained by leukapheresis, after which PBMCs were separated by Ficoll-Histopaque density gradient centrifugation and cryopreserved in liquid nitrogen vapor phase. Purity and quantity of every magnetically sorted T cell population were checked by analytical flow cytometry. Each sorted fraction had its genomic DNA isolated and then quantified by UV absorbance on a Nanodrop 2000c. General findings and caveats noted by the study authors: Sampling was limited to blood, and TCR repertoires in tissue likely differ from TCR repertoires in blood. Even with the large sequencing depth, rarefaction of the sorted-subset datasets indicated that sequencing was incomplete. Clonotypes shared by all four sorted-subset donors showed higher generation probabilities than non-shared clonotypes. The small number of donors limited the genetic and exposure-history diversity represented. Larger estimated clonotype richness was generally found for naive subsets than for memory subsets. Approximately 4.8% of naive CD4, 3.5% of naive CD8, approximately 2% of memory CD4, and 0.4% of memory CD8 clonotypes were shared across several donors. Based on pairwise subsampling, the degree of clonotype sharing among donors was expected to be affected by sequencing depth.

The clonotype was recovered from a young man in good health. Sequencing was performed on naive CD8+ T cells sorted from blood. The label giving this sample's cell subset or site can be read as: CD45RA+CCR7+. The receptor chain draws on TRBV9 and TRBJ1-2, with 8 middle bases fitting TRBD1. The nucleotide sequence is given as TGTGCCAGCAGCGCTCAGACAGGGGATAACTATGGCTACACCTTC. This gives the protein CASSAQTGDNYGYTF.